The clone carrying this T cell receptor beta chain was seen a few times. Its matching antigen is unknown. The junction shows a germline mismatch at one end, possibly a read error. Some clones are missing from TCRdb's copy, which holds only in-frame ones; the method was immunoSEQ multiplex PCR. Counted here are roughly 100,000 clones, just over 90% occurring once; the ten biggest clones make up 0.32%. This sample is drawn from a study of siplizumab effects on memory and regulatory T cells. Study observations and caveats: Roughly 80-96% of proliferating CD4+ or CD8+ clones lacked a naive or memory phenotype that could be assigned. The diversity of naive T cells seemed greater than that of memory cells, and their alloresponse contribution seemed major.

The CDR3 has 11 residues. CDR1 is WSHSY, CDR2 SAAADI, per germline. This chain uses TRBV10-2 with TRBJ2-7; D is unresolved. Sequencing used CD4+ T cells sorted from blood. This TCR derives from a human donor in good health. CDR3 amino acids: CASSESYEQYF. CDR3 DNA: TGCGCCAGCAGCGAGTCCTACGAGCAGTACTTC.